This TCR beta chain was found in a study of Ad26.COV2.S vaccination and SARS-CoV-2 variants. Turning to the study itself: Dosing was one shot or two shots 56 days apart.

Method: immunoSEQ multiplex PCR; TCRdb's copy keeps in-frame clones and lacks some. There are some 400,000 clones in the sample; around 91% occur only once, and over 1.5% lies in the top ten. Regarding treatment: roughly 18 received Ad26.COV2.S at low or high dose, single or two shots; about 5 received placebo; per-sample allocation not given. Vaccine and placebo recipients were sampled on day 63 after the first injection. This clone was observed once. Germline values: CDR1 SGHTA, CDR2 FQGNSA. Trimming took 5 bases from V and 7 from J; bases not matched to a gene: 13. This CDR3 is built from 18 residues.

The source is a person between 18 and 59 years old who received the Ad26.COV2.S COVID-19 vaccine or a placebo. V gene TRBV7-2 combines with J gene TRBJ2-3, with TRBD2 identical over 15 bases. The sequenced sample was peripheral blood, obtained in a trial of Ad26.COV2.S vaccine versus placebo. The DNA of the CDR3 is TGTGCCAGCAGCCCGGGACTAGCGGGAGGAGGTAGTGTTTATACGCAGTATTTT. It yields the protein CASSPGLAGGGSVYTQYF.